This TCR beta chain was documented in a study of post-analysis software for immune sequencing data. General observations from the study: Included in a set of several TRBV segments more frequent in patients than controls were TRBV5-6, TRBV5-1 and TRBV20-1.

Concerning this clonotype: No antigen is known for it.

Included in the TCR beta cDNA libraries were unique molecular identifiers. MiXCR was run by TCRdb on the PCR reads, yielding one entry per CDR3 protein. The sample lists under 900,000 distinct CDR3 sequences, approximately 50% occurring once. Germline V gene data show CDR1 as SGHVS and CDR2 as FNYEAQ. This CDR3 has 15 amino acids. This receptor was identified in a girl between 10 and 17 years old with multiple sclerosis. The chain employs TRBV7-6 and TRBJ2-4, with D perhaps TRBD1 or TRBD2 (5 bases each). With the DNA end fitting TRBJ2-7 better, the J assignment may be wrong. The sample comprised blood. The DNA for the CDR3 is TGTGCCAGCAGCCCCACCCCATCGGGACCGTACGAGCAGTACTTC. Its translation: CASSPTPSGPYEQYF.